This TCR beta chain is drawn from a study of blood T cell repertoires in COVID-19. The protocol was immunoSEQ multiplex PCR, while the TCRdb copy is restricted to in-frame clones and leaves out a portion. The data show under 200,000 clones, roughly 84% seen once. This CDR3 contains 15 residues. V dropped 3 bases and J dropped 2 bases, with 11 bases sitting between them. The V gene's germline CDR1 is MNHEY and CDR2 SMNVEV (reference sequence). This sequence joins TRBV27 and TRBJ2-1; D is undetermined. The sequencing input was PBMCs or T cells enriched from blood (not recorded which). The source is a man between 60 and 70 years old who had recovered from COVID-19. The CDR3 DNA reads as TGTGCCAGCAGTTTGTCCTACAGTGCCTACAATGAGCAGTTCTTC. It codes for CASSLSYSAYNEQFF.